A single T cell receptor beta chain is shown here with its context. This sample is drawn from a study of blood T cell repertoires in COVID-19. The overall study: Donors in the United States, Italy and Spain gave samples during acute or convalescent COVID-19. PBMCs, B-cell-depleted T cells, or T cells were the source of the cDNA or gDNA that made up the material.

Source study methods: Quantification of nucleated cells was approximated via reference gene primer amplification. Data came from immunoSEQ multiplex PCR; TCRdb stores just in-frame clones and leaves some out. V and J calls and clone size come straight from that table; D and trimming were deduced from the DNA. The table includes about 140,000 clones, roughly 85% detected once. Germline CDR1 is LNHDA and CDR2 is SQIVND (reference sequence). This CDR3 spans 13 amino acids. V was cut by 5 bases and J by 5 bases, with 12 bases left in between. The V gene is TRBV19, the J gene TRBJ2-5; possible D gene TRBD2, 5 bases. The sequenced sample was peripheral blood. The sequence came from a man over 45 with acute or convalescent COVID-19. CDR3 region: CASSLGIRETQYF. CDR3 nucleotides: TGTGCCAGTAGTCTCGGGATCCGCGAGACCCAGTACTTC.